The 31 T cell receptor beta chains below come from one sample, sequenced in a study of CD8 T cells in Susac syndrome. Reverse transcription of roughly 0.5 to 1 ug RNA used random hexamers. TCRdb re-called the immunoSEQ multiplex PCR reads with MiXCR, one entry per CDR3 protein. The sample records about 170,000 distinct CDR3 sequences, roughly 95% being singletons. The sequenced sample consisted of CD4+ T cells from PBMCs. The receptors originated from a human donor with Susac syndrome.

The chain combines TRBV7-2 with TRBJ2-5; no definite D call. The germline gives CDR1 SGHTA, CDR2 FQGNSA. The CDR3 contains 11 residues. V shed 5 bases and J shed 3 bases, with 4 bases lying between them. CDR3 bases: TGTGCCAGCAGCAAGAAAGAGACCCAGTACTTC. Residues: CASSKKETQYF.

The chain recombines TRBV6-2 or TRBV6-3 with TRBJ2-7; perhaps TRBD1 as D (6 bases). The CDR3 has 15 residues. CDR1 and CDR2 from the germline V gene are MNHEY and SVGEGT. V lost 8 bases, J lost 2 bases, and 19 bases lay in between. The CDR3 reads CASSDGVQGPYEQYV. In DNA, the CDR3 is TGTGCCAGCTCGGATGGGGTACAGGGACCCTACGAGCAGTACGTC.

A few counts support this clonotype. The genes are TRBV9 and TRBJ2-1; 7 bases agree with TRBD1. The CDR3 totals 14 residues. V trimming: 4 bases; J trimming: 4 bases; junction bases outside the gene matches: 5. CDR1 is SGDLS, CDR2 YYNGEE, per germline. In DNA form, the CDR3 reads TGTGCCAGCAGCCCTCGGGGACAGTACAATGAGCAGTTCTTC. It translates to CASSPRGQYNEQFF.

The J gene is TRBJ1-2, the V gene TRBV7-2; possibly TRBD1 for D (5 bases). Germline V gives CDR1 SGHTA, CDR2 FQGNSA. Trimming took off 1 base at V and 8 bases at J, with 8 bases between the two ends. This CDR3 has 12 residues. The CDR3: CASSLEGPGYTF. The CDR3 DNA reads TGTGCCAGCAGCTTAGAGGGGCCGGGCTACACCTTC.

The V call is TRBV6-5, the J call TRBJ2-7; 8 bases align to TRBD1. J lost 2 bases, V lost 5 bases, and 8 bases had no gene match. The CDR3 length is 15 residues. CDR1 and CDR2 (germline): MNHEY, SVGAGI. The chain's CDR3 is CASSRPGQAAYEQYF. CDR3 in DNA: TGTGCCAGCAGTAGACCGGGACAGGCGGCCTACGAGCAGTACTTC.

CDR3 protein: CSARRGGTDTQYF. The CDR3 DNA is TGCAGTGCCCGACGGGGGGGGACAGATACGCAGTATTTT. The chain employs TRBV20-1 and TRBJ2-3; 8 positions match TRBD2. Germline assignment: CDR1 DFQATT and CDR2 SNEGSKA (reference sequence). V lost 6 bases, J lost 3 bases, and 5 bases stayed unmatched. CDR3 length: 13 amino acids.

The chain uses TRBV29-1 and TRBJ2-1, with TRBD1 matching 10 bases. CDR1 and CDR2 (germline): SQVTM, ANQGSEA. The CDR3 length is 13 residues. V shed 6 bases and J 8 bases; nucleotides not matched to a gene: 7. CDR3 loop: CSVRQGAGDEQFF. DNA of the CDR3: TGCAGCGTCCGACAGGGGGCCGGGGATGAGCAGTTCTTC.

This chain joins TRBV20-1 and TRBJ2-3, with D perhaps matching TRBD1 (6 bases). Germline V CDR1 and CDR2: DFQATT, SNEGSKA (reference sequence). V shed 0 bases and J shed 6 bases, with 7 bases lying between them. The CDR3 totals 12 residues. CDR3 in amino acids: CSAREGADTQYF. In DNA, the CDR3 is TGCAGTGCTAGAGAGGGGGCGGATACGCAGTATTTT.

Regarding this clonotype: The junction departs from germline at one end; a sequencing error may be responsible. This chain uses TRBV30 with TRBJ2-6; D gene unclear. This CDR3 region has 14 residues. Germline V gene lookup returns CDR1 GTSNPN and CDR2 SVGIG (reference sequence). The CDR3 nucleotides are TGTGCCTGGAGCCCGACTGGTGGGACCAACGTCCTGACTTTC. It specifies CAWSPTGGTNVLTF. Supplemented by reference TRBV30 and TRBJ2-6, the full variable domain reads SQTIHQWPATLVQPVGSPLSLECTVEGTSNPNLYWYRQAAGRGLQLLFYSVGIGQISSEVPQNLSASRPQDRQFILSSKKLLLSDSGFYLCAWSPTGGTNVLTFGAGSRLTVL.

The gene calls are TRBV6-1 and TRBJ2-6; perhaps D is TRBD1 or TRBD2 (6 bases each). Trimming took off 5 bases at V and 2 bases at J, with 19 bases between the two ends. CDR1 MNHNS and CDR2 SASEGT come from the germline V gene. The CDR3 consists of 18 residues. CDR3 nucleotides: TGTGCCAGCAGTCGAGATGGGGGGCAACTTCCTGGGGCCAACGTCCTGACTTTC. Protein: CASSRDGGQLPGANVLTF.

The chain recombines TRBV12-3 or TRBV12-4 with TRBJ2-5; D unclear. The CDR3 contains 14 residues. V dropped 2 bases and J dropped 0 bases, with 7 bases sitting between them. The DNA of the CDR3 is TGTGCCAGCAGTTTACAGGAGTACCAAGAGACCCAGTACTTC. Protein: CASSLQEYQETQYF.

V is TRBV3-1 and J is TRBJ2-6; a possible D gene is TRBD1 (5 bases). The V and J ends lost 4 bases and 0 bases respectively, with 10 bases between them. This CDR3 comprises 16 residues. Per germline, CDR1 LGHDT and CDR2 YNNKEL (reference sequence). The CDR3 loop is CASSPGHSSGANVLTF. DNA of the CDR3: TGTGCCAGCAGCCCAGGACACAGCTCTGGGGCCAACGTCCTGACTTTC. Together with reference TRBV3-1 and TRBJ2-6, the CDR3 gives the full variable domain: DTAVSQTPKYLVTQMGNDKSIKCEQNLGHDTMYWYKQDSKKFLKIMFSYNNKELIINETVPNRFSPKSPDKAHLNLHINSLELGDSAVYFCASSPGHSSGANVLTFGAGSRLTVL.

The V gene is TRBV6-2 or TRBV6-3, the J gene TRBJ2-7; D might be TRBD2 (6 bases). The V gene's germline CDR1 is MNHEY and CDR2 SVGEGT. Deletions cut 0 bases from V and 2 bases from J, with 11 bases between. The CDR3 runs 15 residues. CDR3 DNA sequence: TGTGCCAGCAGTTACTCGAACGGAGGGACCTACGAGCAGTACTTC. It encodes CASSYSNGGTYEQYF.

This clonotype was recorded once. This chain connects TRBV4-2 to TRBJ1-2; D not certain. The ends were cut back, 7 bases at V and 0 bases at J, with 12 bases in the middle. This CDR3 comprises 14 residues. Germline-derived CDR1 and CDR2 are LGHNA and YNFKEQ. The CDR3 nucleotides read TGTGCCAGCAACGCCAACCGAGCTAACTATGGCTACACCTTC. Encoded protein: CASNANRANYGYTF.

The chain recombines TRBV29-1 with TRBJ1-2; D ambiguous. Germline V gene lookup returns CDR1 SQVTM and CDR2 ANQGSEA. Trimming took 7 bases from V and 4 from J, leaving 16 bases between them. CDR3 length equals 13 residues. As DNA, the CDR3 is TGCAGCGCTCTGGCCGGCCCTGGCTATGGCTACACCTTC. Amino acid sequence: CSALAGPGYGYTF.

This chain uses TRBV20-1 with TRBJ2-3; 12 bases map to TRBD2. The CDR3 consists of 15 residues. Germline trimming cut 8 bases from V and 3 bases from J; bases unmatched to any gene: 9. Germline loops: CDR1 DFQATT, CDR2 SNEGSKA (reference sequence). The CDR3 loop reads CSFSPSGRDTDTQYF. The CDR3 DNA reads TGCAGTTTTTCACCTAGCGGGAGGGATACAGATACGCAGTATTTT.

This clonotype was seen once. V gene TRBV7-8 combines with J gene TRBJ2-3, with D perhaps assigned TRBD1 or TRBD2 (6 bases each). The CDR3 is made up of 17 amino acids. CDR1 is SGHVS and CDR2 is FQNEAQ in the germline V gene. Between the trimmed V and J ends, which lost 2 bases and 2 bases, there was a span of 17 bases. CDR3 amino acids: CASSLSSPGALTDTQYF. The CDR3 nucleotides are TGTGCCAGCAGCTTATCCTCGCCGGGGGCCCTCACAGATACGCAGTATTTT. Full variable domain (rest looked up from reference TRBV7-8 and TRBJ2-3): GAGVSQSPRYKVAKRGQDVALRCDPISGHVSLFWYQQALGQGPEFLTYFQNEAQLDKSGLPSDRFFAERPEGSVSTLKIQRTQQEDSAVYLCASSLSSPGALTDTQYFGPGTRLTVL.

CDR3 sequence (DNA): TGTGCCAGCAGCCCGAAGCAGGGGGACGGAATGGGAAGGAACACTGAAGCTTTCTTT. Amino acid sequence: CASSPKQGDGMGRNTEAFF. This sequence joins TRBV13 and TRBJ1-1, with 7 bases fitting TRBD1. Germline trimming cut 5 bases from V and 1 base from J; bases unmatched to any gene: 19. This CDR3 spans 19 amino acids. Germline loops: CDR1 PRHDT, CDR2 FYEKMQ (reference sequence).

V gene TRBV9 combines with J gene TRBJ1-2; D gene uncertain. CDR1 is SGDLS and CDR2 is YYNGEE in the germline V gene. The CDR3 totals 16 residues. Trimming took 2 bases from V and 0 from J, leaving 14 bases between them. The CDR3 protein is CASSVDAGRANYGYTF. The CDR3 DNA sequence: TGTGCCAGCAGCGTTGATGCAGGACGTGCTAACTATGGCTACACCTTC.

This chain connects TRBV28 to TRBJ1-1; D is uncertain. V lost 3 bases and J 3 bases, leaving 8 bases between the germline ends. This CDR3 has 13 residues. Germline CDR1 reads MDHEN; CDR2 reads SYDVKM. The CDR3 DNA is TGTGCCAGCAGTTTCCCAGGCCACACTGAAGCTTTCTTT. It specifies CASSFPGHTEAFF.

The chain combines TRBV7-2 with TRBJ2-2; 8 nucleotides line up with TRBD1. V gave up 5 bases and J gave up 5 bases; unmatched junction bases: 7. Germline V gene data show CDR1 as SGHTA and CDR2 as FQGNSA. The CDR3 has 15 amino acids. The DNA of the CDR3 is TGTGCCAGCAGCCGTGACAGGGGAGGTACCGGGGAGCTGTTTTTT. It specifies CASSRDRGGTGELFF. The full variable domain, rest sourced from reference TRBV7-2 and TRBJ2-2, is GAGVSQSPSNKVTEKGKDVELRCDPISGHTALYWYRQSLGQGLEFLIYFQGNSAPDKSGLPSDRFSAERTGGSVSTLTIQRTQQEDSAVYLCASSRDRGGTGELFFGEGSRLTVL.

The rearrangement joins TRBV10-3 to TRBJ1-2, with D unresolved. CDR3 size: 12 residues. With 5 bases removed from V and 4 bases from J, the gap between germline ends came to 8 bases. Germline V lookup: CDR1 ENHRY, CDR2 SYGVKD. In DNA form, the CDR3 reads TGTGCCATCAGTCTGGAGGGCTATGGCTACACCTTC. This codes for CAISLEGYGYTF.

The V and J genes are TRBV29-1 and TRBJ2-7; 7 nucleotides line up with TRBD1. CDR1 and CDR2 (germline): SQVTM, ANQGSEA. The CDR3 is made up of 12 amino acids. After removal of 5 bases from V and 4 bases from J, the junction contained 5 bases not matched to a gene. The CDR3: CSVRDSEYEQYF. The CDR3 coding sequence is TGCAGCGTTAGGGACAGTGAATACGAGCAGTACTTC.

The chain has TRBV12-3 or TRBV12-4 and TRBJ1-3, with 7 bases fitting TRBD1. The CDR3 is 15 amino acids. V lost 3 bases and J lost 6; bases outside the gene matches: 8. This CDR3 is CASSFHRGIANTIYF. CDR3 nucleotide sequence: TGTGCCAGCAGTTTCCACAGGGGCATTGCAAACACCATATATTTT.

This rearrangement joins TRBV12-3 or TRBV12-4 to TRBJ1-2; 9 nucleotides match TRBD1. V lost 5 bases to trimming and J lost 8 bases; unmatched junction nucleotides: 12. This CDR3 has 15 amino acids. The chain's CDR3 is CASSTRDRDSRGYTF. CDR3 coding DNA: TGTGCCAGCAGTACCCGGGACAGGGACTCTCGGGGCTACACCTTC.

The V gene is TRBV15, the J gene TRBJ2-5; TRBD2 is a possible D gene (6 bases). V dropped 3 bases and J dropped 7 bases, with 15 bases sitting between them. CDR1 LNHNV and CDR2 YYDKDF come from the germline V gene (reference sequence). This CDR3 region has 14 residues. The CDR3 here is CATSSQRTTTTQYF. Here the CDR3 DNA reads TGTGCCACCAGCAGCCAACGGACTACCACGACCCAGTACTTC.

The chain joins TRBV28 to TRBJ1-2; D remains ambiguous. Germline values: CDR1 MDHEN, CDR2 SYDVKM. There are 11 residues in the CDR3. Trimming shortened V by 6 bases and J by 5 bases, and 7 bases separated the two germline ends. In DNA, the CDR3 is TGTGCCAGCAGGGGATCATATGGCTACACCTTC. Amino acid sequence: CASRGSYGYTF.

A single count supports this clonotype. The chain has TRBV9 and TRBJ2-6, with D perhaps TRBD1 (5 bases). Germline CDR1 SGDLS, CDR2 YYNGEE. The CDR3 has 19 amino acids. With 4 bases removed from V and 0 bases from J, the gap between germline ends came to 20 bases. The CDR3 reads CASSLPTASYNSGANVLTF. The CDR3 DNA reads TGTGCCAGCAGCCTACCGACAGCCTCCTACAACTCTGGGGCCAACGTCCTGACTTTC. Complete variable domain (other parts from reference TRBV9 and TRBJ2-6): DSGVTQTPKHLITATGQRVTLRCSPRSGDLSVYWYQQSLDQGLQFLIQYYNGEERAKGNILERFSAQQFPDLHSELNLSSLELGDSALYFCASSLPTASYNSGANVLTFGAGSRLTVL.

J is TRBJ2-1 and V is TRBV7-3, with 9 bases that match TRBD2. From germline, CDR1 is SGHTA and CDR2 FQGTGA. The CDR3 is made up of 15 amino acids. V shed 5 bases and J 6 bases; nucleotides not matched to a gene: 8. The CDR3 loop reads CASSLRGSGGNEQFF. The CDR3 region has the DNA TGTGCCAGCAGCCTCCGCGGTAGCGGGGGCAATGAGCAGTTCTTC.

J is TRBJ1-1 and V is TRBV5-6; 7 bases agree with TRBD1. After removal of 4 bases from V and 3 bases from J, the junction contained 3 bases not matched to a gene. The CDR3 runs 13 residues. The V gene's germline CDR1 is SGHDT and CDR2 YYEEEE. The CDR3 reads CASSQDRDTEAFF. DNA of the CDR3: TGTGCCAGCAGCCAAGACAGGGACACTGAAGCTTTCTTT.

The chain joins TRBV4-2 to TRBJ2-7, with D perhaps matching TRBD2 (6 bases). Trimming took off 3 bases at V and 1 base at J, with 13 bases between the two ends. The germline V gene has CDR1 LGHNA and CDR2 YNFKEQ. The CDR3 runs to 15 residues. The CDR3 bases are TGTGCCAGCAGCCAGCTAGGGAGCGGGTCCTACGAGCAGTACGTC. Its translation is CASSQLGSGSYEQYV.